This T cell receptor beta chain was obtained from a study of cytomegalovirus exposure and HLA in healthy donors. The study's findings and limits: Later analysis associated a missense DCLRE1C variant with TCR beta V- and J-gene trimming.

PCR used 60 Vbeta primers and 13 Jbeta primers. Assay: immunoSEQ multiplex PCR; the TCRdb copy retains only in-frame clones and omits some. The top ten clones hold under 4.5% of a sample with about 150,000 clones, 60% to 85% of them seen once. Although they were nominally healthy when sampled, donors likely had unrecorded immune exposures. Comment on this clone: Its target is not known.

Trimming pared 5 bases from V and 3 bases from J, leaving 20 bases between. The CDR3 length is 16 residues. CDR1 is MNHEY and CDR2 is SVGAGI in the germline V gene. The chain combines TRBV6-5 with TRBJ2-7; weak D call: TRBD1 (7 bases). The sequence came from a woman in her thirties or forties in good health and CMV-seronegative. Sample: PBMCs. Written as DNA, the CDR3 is TGTGCCAGCAGTAACTACAGACAGGGAGGTATCTACGAGCAGTACTTC. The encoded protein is CASSNYRQGGIYEQYF.